One and the same sample provided the 28 T cell receptor beta chains below, sequenced in a study of beta chain features in type 1 diabetes. Every bit of the isolated RNA underwent reverse transcription, so sequencing read expressed TCRB transcripts. TCRdb's copy holds only in-frame clones and misses some; the assay was immunoSEQ multiplex PCR. The sample includes 150,000 or so clones, approximately 12% seen only once; the top ten take approximately 2%. The material sequenced was central memory CD4+ T cells from blood. These receptors originate from a man between 18 and 29 years old in good health.

This clone showed up just a few times. Since a far larger clone is one base different, this is likely a read error. The same CDR3 also results from other DNA sequences found in this sample. The chain is built from TRBV28 and TRBJ2-7; tentatively, D is TRBD1 or TRBD2 (6 bases each). The CDR3 totals 15 residues. Trimming pared 1 base from V and 4 bases from J, leaving 14 bases between. Germline CDR1 and CDR2: MDHEN and SYDVKM. This chain's CDR3 is CASSLLTGAVYEQYF. The CDR3 DNA reads as TGTGCCAGCAGTTTATTGACGGGGGCGGTTTACGAGCAGTACTTC.

The table lists this clone with many counts. This chain joins TRBV7-9 and TRBJ1-1; D gene uncertain. V was clipped by 1 base and J by 7 bases, with 4 bases between them. Germline CDR1 reads SEHNR; CDR2 reads FQNEAQ (reference sequence). The CDR3 runs 11 residues. The CDR3 DNA reads TGTGCCAGCAGCTTAGAATTTGAAGCTTTCTTT. It specifies CASSLEFEAFF.

The rearrangement uses TRBV4-2 and TRBJ2-5; TRBD2 agrees at 8 bases. Trimming at V came to 0 bases and at J to 0 bases, leaving 3 bases not matched to a gene. Germline V gene lookup returns CDR1 LGHNA and CDR2 YNFKEQ. The CDR3 consists of 16 residues. In DNA form, the CDR3 reads TGTGCCAGCAGCCAAGAACCTAGCGGGTACCAAGAGACCCAGTACTTC. Its protein product is CASSQEPSGYQETQYF.

This clone was observed a few times. The chain employs TRBV9 and TRBJ2-3; tentative D call: TRBD1 (6 bases). Germline V lookup: CDR1 SGDLS, CDR2 YYNGEE. The CDR3 loop spans 16 amino acids. Trimming took 4 bases from V and 0 from J, leaving 15 bases between them. The chain's CDR3 is CASSIWTEPSTDTQYF. CDR3 nucleotides: TGTGCCAGCAGCATCTGGACAGAGCCTAGCACAGATACGCAGTATTTT.

The V gene is TRBV5-1, the J gene TRBJ1-5; the match to TRBD1 covers 8 bases. CDR1 and CDR2 from the germline V gene are SGHRS and YFSETQ. This CDR3 region has 14 residues. Trimming cost V 0 bases and J 6 bases; bases outside gene matches: 2. For the CDR3, the DNA is TGCGCCAGCAGCTTGGCAGGGGGCCGTCAGCCCCAGCATTTT. Amino acids: CASSLAGGRQPQHF.

This clone has ten or more counts. V gene TRBV21-1 combines with J gene TRBJ2-7; the DNA was not compared with TRBD1, the D call given in the table. TRBV21-1 is shown as a pseudogene. The length of the CDR3 is 12 residues. CDR3 amino acids: CASSTTGGEQYF. CDR3 DNA sequence: TGTGCCAGCAGCACGACAGGGGGCGAGCAGTACTTC.

This clone was detected a few times. V gene TRBV5-4 combines with J gene TRBJ2-1; TRBD2 agrees at 7 bases. Germline V gene data show CDR1 as SGHNT and CDR2 as YYREEE (reference sequence). The CDR3 sequence is 16 residues long. J was trimmed by 0 bases and V by 2 bases; bases with no gene match: 5. The CDR3 region is CASSFGRGDSYNEQFF. CDR3 sequence (DNA): TGTGCCAGCAGCTTTGGCCGGGGGGACTCCTACAATGAGCAGTTCTTC.

V gene TRBV20-1 combines with J gene TRBJ2-1; maybe TRBD2 (5 bases). The CDR3 contains 11 residues. Germline CDR1 and CDR2: DFQATT and SNEGSKA (reference sequence). Trimming took 5 bases from V and 9 from J, leaving 11 bases between them. The DNA of the CDR3 is TGCAGTGCTGCCGGGGTAGGTGAGCAGTTCTTC. Translation: CSAAGVGEQFF.

A few counts support this clone. The chain is built from TRBV28 and TRBJ1-1; D gene unclear. V was shortened by 6 bases and J by 6 bases, with 11 bases between the two germline ends. CDR3 length: 12 residues. Germline CDR1 is MDHEN and CDR2 is SYDVKM. The CDR3 DNA sequence: TGTGCCAGCAGGTCTACAAGGTCTGAAGCTTTCTTT. Residues: CASRSTRSEAFF. The complete variable domain, with remaining parts taken from reference TRBV28 and TRBJ1-1, reads DVKVTQSSRYLVKRTGEKVFLECVQDMDHENMFWYRQDPGLGLRLIYFSYDVKMKEKGDIPEGYSVSREKKERFSLILESASTNQTSMYLCASRSTRSEAFFGQGTRLTVV.

In its sample, this clone was seen a few times. This chain uses TRBV19 with TRBJ2-2, with 8 nucleotides matching TRBD1. This CDR3 contains 14 residues. V lost 6 bases, J lost 1 base, and 1 base stayed unmatched. Per germline, CDR1 LNHDA and CDR2 SQIVND (reference sequence). CDR3 in amino acids: CASRTGVNTGELFF. CDR3 nucleotides: TGTGCCAGTAGGACAGGGGTGAACACCGGGGAGCTGTTTTTT.

This clone has more than one count but fewer than ten. This chain links TRBV14 with TRBJ2-5, with TRBD1 identical over 8 bases. The junction had 8 bases not matched to a gene; V was cut back by 4 bases and J by 4 bases. Germline V gene data show CDR1 as SGHDN and CDR2 as FVKESK. This CDR3 contains 15 residues. CDR3 sequence: CASSPRQGKGETQYF. Here the CDR3 DNA reads TGTGCCAGCAGCCCCAGACAGGGGAAGGGAGAGACCCAGTACTTC.

This sequence joins TRBV28 and TRBJ2-7; possible D gene TRBD1, 5 bases. Trimming cost V 3 bases and J 1 base, with 22 bases left between them. The germline V gene encodes CDR1 MDHEN and CDR2 SYDVKM. There are 18 residues in the CDR3. CDR3 region: CASSFGWTLLRISYEQYF. Here the CDR3 DNA reads TGTGCCAGCAGTTTTGGCTGGACACTCCTTAGAATTTCCTACGAGCAGTACTTC.

V is TRBV5-1 and J is TRBJ1-2, with D hard to call. CDR1 and CDR2 (germline): SGHRS, YFSETQ. CDR3 size: 13 residues. V gave up 0 bases and J gave up 4 bases, with 7 bases separating them. The CDR3: CASSLVSLYGYTF. Written as DNA, the CDR3 is TGCGCCAGCAGCTTGGTTTCTCTCTATGGCTACACCTTC.

Worth noting for this clone: At the DNA level, this CDR3 is encoded by other sequences in the same sample as well. The genes are TRBV4-3 and TRBJ2-5; D is unresolved. This CDR3 contains 13 residues. Trimming cost V 1 base and J 4 bases, with 7 bases left between them. CDR1 is LGHNA, CDR2 YSLEER, per germline. CDR3 coding DNA: TGCGCCAGCAGCCAAGGGCGGCGAGAGACCCAGTACTTC. As protein: CASSQGRRETQYF.

The chain couples TRBV15 to TRBJ2-7; D gene ambiguous. The V gene's germline CDR1 is LNHNV and CDR2 YYDKDF (reference sequence). The CDR3 is made up of 12 amino acids. Trimming pared 1 base from V and 5 bases from J, leaving 6 bases between. CDR3 protein: CATSRVWDEQYF. The CDR3 coding sequence is TGTGCCACCAGCAGAGTTTGGGACGAGCAGTACTTC.

This clone was seen many times. The J gene is TRBJ2-5, the V gene TRBV7-2, with D tentatively TRBD2 (5 bases). Germline V gives CDR1 SGHTA, CDR2 FQGNSA. Trimming shortened V by 4 bases and J by 6 bases, and 9 bases separated the two germline ends. The CDR3 has 12 residues. The DNA of the CDR3 is TGTGCCAGCAGCTCGGGGTCGAAGACCCAGTACTTC. Encoded protein: CASSSGSKTQYF. Together with reference TRBV7-2 and TRBJ2-5, the CDR3 gives the full variable domain: GAGVSQSPSNKVTEKGKDVELRCDPISGHTALYWYRQSLGQGLEFLIYFQGNSAPDKSGLPSDRFSAERTGGSVSTLTIQRTQQEDSAVYLCASSSGSKTQYFGPGTRLLVL.

The table lists this clone with a few counts. The V and J genes are TRBV6-5 and TRBJ2-1; the D is unclear. Trimming stripped 2 bases from V and 8 bases from J, with 4 bases between. Germline V gene data show CDR1 as MNHEY and CDR2 as SVGAGI. CDR3 length: 11 residues. The DNA for the CDR3 is TGTGCCAGCAGTTACCGACATGAGCAGTTCTTC. Its translation is CASSYRHEQFF.

This chain links TRBV7-9 with TRBJ1-2; D is undetermined. The germline CDR1 and CDR2 sequences are SEHNR and FQNEAQ (reference sequence). The germline V and J ends were trimmed by 1 base and 1 base, with 22 bases remaining between them. There are 19 residues in the CDR3. The CDR3 protein is CASSLEIKRLVKFNYGYTF. As DNA, the CDR3 is TGTGCCAGCAGCTTAGAGATAAAGAGACTTGTCAAATTTAACTATGGCTACACCTTC.

This clone was seen ten or more times. This chain connects TRBV19 to TRBJ1-2; 9 bases are a match to TRBD1. Germline V gene lookup returns CDR1 LNHDA and CDR2 SQIVND (reference sequence). This CDR3 is 13 amino acids long. J was trimmed by 5 bases and V by 7 bases; bases with no gene match: 5. The DNA of the CDR3 is TGTGCCAGTAAAGTGGGGACAGGGTATGGCTACACCTTC. This sequence encodes CASKVGTGYGYTF.

This clone was seen ten or more times. CDR3 DNA sequence: TGTGCCAGCAGCTTATCCGGGTCTGGCTACACCTTC. Encoded protein: CASSLSGSGYTF. The gene calls are TRBV7-3 and TRBJ1-2, with D hard to call. The CDR3 covers 12 residues. V was shortened by 2 bases and J by 7 bases, with 8 bases between the two germline ends. The V gene's germline CDR1 is SGHTA and CDR2 FQGTGA. The full variable domain, completed using reference TRBV7-3 and TRBJ1-2, is GAGVSQTPSNKVTEKGKYVELRCDPISGHTALYWYRQSLGQGPEFLIYFQGTGAADDSGLPNDRFFAVRPEGSVSTLKIQRTERGDSAVYLCASSLSGSGYTFGSGTRLTVV.

The chain is built from TRBV29-1 and TRBJ2-6, with TRBD2 as a possible D gene (5 bases). V lost 6 bases and J lost 2, with 11 bases in between. The CDR3 totals 14 residues. The V gene's germline CDR1 is SQVTM and CDR2 ANQGSEA. Written as DNA, the CDR3 is TGCAGCGTAAGCCGGGGTACTGGGGCCAACGTCCTGACTTTC. This gives the protein CSVSRGTGANVLTF.

The chain combines TRBV29-1 with TRBJ2-4; maybe TRBD1 (5 bases). CDR1 is SQVTM and CDR2 is ANQGSEA in the germline V gene. The CDR3 spans 16 residues. V shed 4 bases and J shed 2 bases, with 18 bases lying between them. This CDR3 is CSVGGSALGTKNIQYF. Written as DNA, the CDR3 is TGCAGCGTTGGGGGCTCAGCTCTAGGCACCAAAAACATTCAGTACTTC.

There are a few counts of this clone. This rearrangement joins TRBV30 to TRBJ2-5, with 9 bases fitting TRBD2. V gave up 0 bases and J gave up 5 bases; unmatched junction bases: 1. The CDR3 contains 13 residues. CDR1 and CDR2 (germline): GTSNPN, SVGIG (reference sequence). In DNA form, the CDR3 reads TGTGCCTGGAGTGTAGGGACTAGCGAGACCCAGTACTTC. This sequence encodes CAWSVGTSETQYF.

V usage is TRBV9 and J usage is TRBJ2-7, with TRBD2 identical over 11 bases. Germline values: CDR1 SGDLS, CDR2 YYNGEE. The V and J ends lost 4 bases and 2 bases, in that order; junction bases with no gene match: 5. The length of the CDR3 is 15 residues. The CDR3 is CASSPGLADTYEQYF. CDR3 sequence (DNA): TGTGCCAGCAGCCCGGGACTAGCGGATACCTACGAGCAGTACTTC.

The chain couples TRBV15 to TRBJ2-5, with TRBD2 matching over 10 bases. This CDR3 has 15 amino acids. The J segment lost 8 bases and the V segment lost 3 bases, leaving 9 bases of the junction unmatched. Germline CDR1 is LNHNV and CDR2 is YYDKDF (reference sequence). The CDR3 spells CATSSERGGAGTQYF. Here the CDR3 DNA reads TGTGCCACCAGCAGTGAGCGGGGGGGCGCCGGTACCCAGTACTTC. Variable domain in full (rest from reference TRBV15 and TRBJ2-5): DAMVIQNPRYQVTQFGKPVTLSCSQTLNHNVMYWYQQKSSQAPKLLFHYYDKDFNNEADTPDNFQSRRPNTSFCFLDIRSPGLGDTAMYLCATSSERGGAGTQYFGPGTRLLVL.

This clone was counted a few times. The chain couples TRBV19 to TRBJ1-1; no clear D. This CDR3 is built from 14 residues. The germline CDR1 and CDR2 sequences are LNHDA and SQIVND (reference sequence). Trimming cost V 6 bases and J 4 bases, with 15 bases left between them. Written as DNA, the CDR3 is TGTGCCAGTAGGGCCGTTTCCGATGGCACTGAAGCTTTCTTT. Its protein is CASRAVSDGTEAFF.

This chain joins TRBV4-1 and TRBJ1-2; 7 nucleotides match TRBD1. The CDR3 runs to 13 residues. CDR1 and CDR2 (germline): MGHRA, YSYEKL. V was clipped by 0 bases and J by 8 bases; unmatched bases: 3. CDR3 region: CASSQERGLGYTF. The CDR3 DNA is TGCGCCAGCAGCCAAGAAAGGGGGCTCGGCTACACCTTC.

This clone showed up just a few times. The genes are TRBV18 and TRBJ1-1; weak D call: TRBD1 (5 bases). Germline CDR1 and CDR2: KGHSH and LQKENI. This CDR3 is built from 16 residues. Deletions cut 3 bases from V and 1 base from J, with 15 bases between. CDR3 coding DNA: TGTGCCAGCTCACCCGCAAGGGGTTCGGGGAACACTGAAGCTTTCTTT. This gives the protein CASSPARGSGNTEAFF. The complete variable domain, with remaining parts taken from reference TRBV18 and TRBJ1-1, reads NAGVMQNPRHLVRRRGQEARLRCSPMKGHSHVYWYRQLPEEGLKFMVYLQKENIIDESGMPKERFSAEFPKEGPSILRIQQVVRGDSAAYFCASSPARGSGNTEAFFGQGTRLTVV.